This T cell receptor beta chain was recorded in a study of early T cells in non-severe SARS-CoV-2 infection. The length of the CDR3 is 14 residues. The V and J ends lost 5 bases and 3 bases respectively, with 14 bases between them. CDR1 and CDR2 from the germline V gene are DFQATT and SNEGSKA (reference sequence). Individual cDNA molecules carried attached unique molecular identifiers. Each CDR3 protein is one row after TCRdb ran MiXCR on the 5' RACE reads. The data contain more than 25,000 distinct CDR3 sequences, about 4.9% of them seen just once; the ten biggest clones take up 5.5% to 6%. This receptor was identified in an adult who was a healthcare worker with PCR-confirmed SARS-CoV-2 infection or an uninfected control (not recorded which). The rearrangement joins TRBV20-1 to TRBJ2-1; tentatively, D is TRBD1 or TRBD2 (5 bases each). This material consisted of whole blood, taken at baseline. Written as DNA, the CDR3 is TGCAGTGCTCCGCCGGGACGTATCTACAATGAGCAGTTCTTC. It is translated as CSAPPGRIYNEQFF.